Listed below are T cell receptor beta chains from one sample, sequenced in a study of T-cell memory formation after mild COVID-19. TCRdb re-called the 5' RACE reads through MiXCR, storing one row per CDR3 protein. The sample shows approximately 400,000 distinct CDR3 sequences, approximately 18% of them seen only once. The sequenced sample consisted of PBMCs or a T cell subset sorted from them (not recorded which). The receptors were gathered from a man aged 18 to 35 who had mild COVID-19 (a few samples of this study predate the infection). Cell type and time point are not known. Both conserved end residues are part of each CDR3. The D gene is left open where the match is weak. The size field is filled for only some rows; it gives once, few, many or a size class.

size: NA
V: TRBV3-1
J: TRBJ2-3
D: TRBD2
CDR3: CASSHVTSGGILSTQYF
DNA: TGTGCCAGCAGCCATGTTACTAGCGGGGGGATTCTAAGTACGCAGTATTTT

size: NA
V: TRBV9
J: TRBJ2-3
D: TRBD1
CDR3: CASRPGQGRDTQYF
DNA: TGTGCCAGCAGGCCGGGACAGGGGAGGGATACGCAGTATTTT

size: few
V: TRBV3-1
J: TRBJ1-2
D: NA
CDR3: CASSPQAVYGYTF
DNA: TGTGCCAGCAGCCCCCAGGCCGTTTATGGCTACACCTTC

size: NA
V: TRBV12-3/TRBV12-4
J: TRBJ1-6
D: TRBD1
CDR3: CASQFTGVRSPLHF
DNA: TGTGCCAGCCAATTCACAGGGGTGCGATCACCCCTCCACTTT

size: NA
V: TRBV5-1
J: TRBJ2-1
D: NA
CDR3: CASSSGTTSYNEQFF
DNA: TGCGCCAGCAGCTCGGGGACAACATCCTACAATGAGCAGTTCTTC

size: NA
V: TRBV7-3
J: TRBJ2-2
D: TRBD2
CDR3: CASSLGAGFTGELFF
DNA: TGTGCCAGCAGCTTAGGAGCGGGGTTCACCGGGGAGCTGTTTTTT

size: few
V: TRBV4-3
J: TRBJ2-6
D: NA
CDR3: CASSRSPVWEAGANVLTF
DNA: TGCGCCAGCAGCCGTTCCCCGGTTTGGGAGGCTGGGGCCAACGTCCTGACTTTC

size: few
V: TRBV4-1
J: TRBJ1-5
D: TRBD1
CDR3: CASSQGLSGQINQPQHF
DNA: TGCGCCAGCAGCCAAGGTCTGTCGGGACAGATCAATCAGCCCCAGCATTTT

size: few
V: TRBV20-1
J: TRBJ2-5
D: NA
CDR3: CSAPLRLAPQETQYF
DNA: TGCAGTGCCCCGTTGAGGCTAGCTCCCCAAGAGACCCAGTACTTC

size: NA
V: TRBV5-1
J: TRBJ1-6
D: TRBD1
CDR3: CASSAGQGNSPLHF
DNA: TGCGCCAGCAGCGCCGGACAGGGCAATTCACCCCTCCACTTT

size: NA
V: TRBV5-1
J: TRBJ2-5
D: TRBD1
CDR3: CASSLAERGLETQYF
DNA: TGCGCCAGCAGCTTGGCCGAAAGGGGGCTGGAGACCCAGTACTTC